This paragraph reports one T cell receptor beta chain. The germline V gene encodes CDR1 SNHLY and CDR2 FYNNEI. This CDR3 spans 15 amino acids. V gave up 5 bases and J gave up 6 bases, with 14 bases separating them. This sample was included in a study of T cells in Graves' hyperthyroidism and ophthalmopathy. RNA transcripts served as the template for amplifying TCR beta CDR3 regions. The primer set for the first-round RT-PCR of the TCR CDR3 was HTBI. TCRdb fed the multiplex PCR reads into MiXCR, producing one record per CDR3 protein. Of around 300,000 distinct CDR3 sequences in the sample, about 15% are singletons; the top ten hold just under 25%. Recently diagnosed hyperthyroidism of less than 2 months' duration affected patients aged 18 to 65.

Sequencing input: blood. The origin of this receptor is a woman in her twenties or thirties with Graves' hyperthyroidism. V gene TRBV2 combines with J gene TRBJ1-6; the D gene is possibly TRBD1 (6 bases). The CDR3 reads CASSRNRDGNSPLHF. DNA for the CDR3: TGTGCCAGCAGTCGGAACAGGGACGGTAATTCACCCCTCCACTTT. Combining the CDR3 with reference TRBV2 and TRBJ1-6 gives the whole variable domain EPEVTQTPSHQVTQMGQEVILRCVPISNHLYFYWYRQILGQKVEFLVSFYNNEISEKSEIFDDQFSVERPDGSNFTLKIRSTKLEDSAMYFCASSRNRDGNSPLHFGNGTRLTVT.